This T cell receptor beta chain was captured by sequencing in a study of shared clonotypes between healthy human individuals. Of note for this clone: Its target is not known.

The length of the CDR3 is 14 residues. The V gene lost 0 bases and the J gene lost 6 bases, with 11 bases spanning the gap. Germline-derived CDR1 and CDR2 are SGHTA and FQGNSA. CD45RA+ naive and CD45RA-negative memory subsets were separated from CD4+ cells. This was a deep-level run. Per the study methods: Filtering was not the same, since immunoSEQ gave junction-only sequences without quality scores. The assay was immunoSEQ multiplex PCR, and TCRdb's table has in-frame clones only and misses some. V, J and clone size are those of that table, while D and trimming were read from the DNA. This table has about 2.4 million clones, 80% to 95% appearing once. Study results and caveats: Expectations were that clonotype sharing among donors would be affected by sequencing depth.

The rearrangement joins TRBV7-2 to TRBJ1-2; the D is unclear. The specimen was naive CD4+ T cells from PBMCs. Noted subset: CD45RA+ positively selected. The source is a man between 18 and 35 years old in good health. Some clones in this sample may be carry-over from other donors' samples. The CDR3 loop is CASSLALESHGYTF. CDR3 nucleotide sequence: TGTGCCAGCAGCTTAGCTTTGGAGAGCCATGGCTACACCTTC.